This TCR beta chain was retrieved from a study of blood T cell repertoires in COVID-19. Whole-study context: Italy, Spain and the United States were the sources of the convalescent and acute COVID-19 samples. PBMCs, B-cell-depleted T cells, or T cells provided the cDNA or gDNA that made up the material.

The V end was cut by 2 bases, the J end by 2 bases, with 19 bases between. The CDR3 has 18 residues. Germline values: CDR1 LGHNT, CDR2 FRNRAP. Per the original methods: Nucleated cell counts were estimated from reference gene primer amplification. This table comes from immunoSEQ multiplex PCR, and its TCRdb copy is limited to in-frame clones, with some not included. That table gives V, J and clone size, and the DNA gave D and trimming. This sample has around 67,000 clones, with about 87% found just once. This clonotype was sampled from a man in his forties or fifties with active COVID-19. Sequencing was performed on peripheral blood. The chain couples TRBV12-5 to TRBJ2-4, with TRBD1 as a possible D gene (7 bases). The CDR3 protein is CASGLPATGEATKNIQYF. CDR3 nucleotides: TGTGCTAGTGGTTTGCCAGCTACAGGGGAGGCGACCAAAAACATTCAGTACTTC.